The next 27 T cell receptor beta chains were all read from a single sample in a study of T cell repertoires in ileal Crohn's disease. The data were produced by immunoSEQ multiplex PCR, yet TCRdb's version contains in-frame clones alone and is incomplete. The data show about 14,000 clones, 70% seen once. The sequenced sample was ileal tissue. The receptors were gathered from an adult with Crohn's disease.

The chain is built from TRBV19 and TRBJ1-6, with D unresolved. Germline V gene lookup returns CDR1 LNHDA and CDR2 SQIVND (reference sequence). Trimming took 5 bases from V and 10 from J, leaving 24 bases between them. CDR3 size: 17 residues. CDR3 DNA sequence: TGTGCCAGTAGTCCCGGACGGGCGTCAGACGGGAGGTCACCCCTCCACTTT. This codes for CASSPGRASDGRSPLHF.

This clone was picked up a small number of times. This chain uses TRBV18 with TRBJ2-1; TRBD2 matches 13 bases. CDR1 and CDR2 from the germline V gene are KGHSH and LQKENI. V was pared by 2 bases and J by 5 bases, with 0 bases of the junction left unmatched. The CDR3 spans 15 residues. DNA of the CDR3: TGTGCCAGCTCACCAGGACTAGCGGGGGACAATGAGCAGTTCTTC. The encoded protein is CASSPGLAGDNEQFF.

This clone came up a few times. The J gene is TRBJ2-3, the V gene TRBV21-1; the D segment call TRBD2 is taken from the table without a DNA check. TRBV21-1 is labeled a pseudogene. The CDR3 spans 19 residues. This CDR3 is CASCKSGRDDVPSTDTQYF. For the CDR3, the DNA is TGTGCCAGCTGCAAATCGGGGCGGGACGATGTTCCTAGCACAGATACGCAGTATTTT.

This rearrangement joins TRBV11-2 to TRBJ2-7; D possibly matches TRBD1 or TRBD2 (5 bases each). Trimming pared 1 base from V and 0 bases from J, leaving 13 bases between. From germline, CDR1 is SGHAT and CDR2 FQNNGV. The CDR3 loop spans 16 amino acids. This chain's CDR3 is CASSLGPAGTSYEQYF. CDR3 DNA: TGTGCCAGCAGCTTAGGCCCAGCAGGGACCTCCTACGAGCAGTACTTC.

The table lists this clone with a few counts. The chain links TRBV5-6 to TRBJ1-1; D might be TRBD1 (5 bases). The CDR3 runs 14 residues. The ends were cut back, 6 bases at V and 2 bases at J, with 14 bases in the middle. The germline V gene encodes CDR1 SGHDT and CDR2 YYEEEE. The chain's CDR3 is CASTSGPFNTEAFF. DNA of the CDR3: TGTGCCAGCACCTCAGGGCCCTTTAACACTGAAGCTTTCTTT.

This chain connects TRBV20-1 to TRBJ2-7; weak D call: TRBD1 (6 bases). The CDR3 contains 11 residues. Germline lookup yields CDR1 DFQATT and CDR2 SNEGSKA (reference sequence). Trimming took off 1 base at V and 5 bases at J, with 6 bases between the two ends. The CDR3 nucleotides read TGCAGTGCTAGAGCAGGGGACGAGCAGTACTTC. Translated, it gives CSARAGDEQYF.

The J gene is TRBJ2-3, the V gene TRBV2; TRBD2 matches at 10 bases. CDR1 and CDR2 (germline): SNHLY, FYNNEI. This CDR3 comprises 17 residues. Trimming at V came to 6 bases and at J to 2 bases, leaving 11 bases not matched to a gene. CDR3 sequence: CASRARVAGGYTDTQYF. In DNA, the CDR3 is TGTGCCAGCAGGGCAAGGGTAGCGGGGGGATACACAGATACGCAGTATTTT.

Note on this clone: One junction end does not reproduce the germline sequence, and a read error may be involved. The chain uses TRBV5-1 and TRBJ1-2; D possibly corresponds to TRBD1 (5 bases). CDR3 length: 13 amino acids. Germline assignment: CDR1 SGHRS and CDR2 YFSETQ. The CDR3 here is CASSLQGNYGYTF. The CDR3 DNA follows: TGTGCCAGCAGCTTGCAGGGTAACTATGGCTACACCTTC.

The CDR3 coding sequence is TGTGCCAGTAGTTCAGACAGGGACCGTCAGCCCCAGCATTTT. This codes for CASSSDRDRQPQHF. The chain joins TRBV19 to TRBJ1-5; the match to TRBD1 covers 7 bases. The CDR3 has 14 amino acids. Germline CDR1 LNHDA, CDR2 SQIVND (reference sequence). The V and J ends lost 5 bases and 6 bases, in that order; junction bases with no gene match: 7.

V and J are TRBV28 and TRBJ1-5; no clear D. Trimming pared 11 bases from V and 5 bases from J, leaving 19 bases between. From germline, CDR1 is MDHEN and CDR2 SYDVKM. The CDR3 runs to 14 residues. The DNA of the CDR3 is TGTGCCGGCTCGGTGCGTCAGAGGGATCAGCCCCAGCATTTT. The encoded protein is CAGSVRQRDQPQHF.

This clone has just one count. This chain connects TRBV5-1 to TRBJ1-3; 7 bases line up with TRBD1. After removal of 6 bases from V and 3 bases from J, the junction contained 9 bases not matched to a gene. Looked up from germline, CDR1 is SGHRS and CDR2 is YFSETQ. This CDR3 contains 15 residues. Here the CDR3 reads CASTTGTADGNTIYF. CDR3 bases: TGCGCCAGCACCACCGGGACAGCGGATGGAAACACCATATATTTT.

The rearrangement uses TRBV27 and TRBJ1-6, with a weak D call TRBD1 (6 bases). CDR1 is MNHEY, CDR2 SMNVEV, per germline (reference sequence). The CDR3 has 15 amino acids. Trimming removed 6 bases at V and 5 bases at J, with 14 bases between. The CDR3 loop reads CASRMRGGDNSPLHF. The CDR3 DNA is TGTGCCAGCAGGATGCGAGGGGGGGATAATTCACCCCTCCACTTT.

The chain joins TRBV13 to TRBJ1-3; D is uncertain. Germline CDR1 reads PRHDT; CDR2 reads FYEKMQ (reference sequence). The CDR3 loop spans 13 amino acids. The ends were cut back, 3 bases at V and 2 bases at J, with 5 bases in the middle. The CDR3 protein is CASSFTAGNTIYF. CDR3 in DNA: TGTGCCAGCAGCTTTACCGCTGGAAACACCATATATTTT.

The V gene is TRBV7-9, the J gene TRBJ2-7, with 10 bases aligning to TRBD2. Trimming removed 5 bases from V and 3 bases from J; junction bases left unmatched: 7. Per germline, CDR1 SEHNR and CDR2 FQNEAQ (reference sequence). The CDR3 runs 15 residues. The CDR3 DNA follows: TGTGCCAGCAGCCTCCTAGCGGGGGCGGTCTACGAGCAGTACTTC. It specifies CASSLLAGAVYEQYF.

The genes are TRBV7-3 and TRBJ1-1; D is unresolved. The V and J ends lost 1 base and 1 base respectively, with 4 bases between them. CDR3 size: 13 residues. Per the germline V gene, CDR1 is SGHTA and CDR2 is FQGTGA. CDR3 sequence (DNA): TGTGCCAGCAGCTTAATGGGGAACACTGAAGCTTTCTTT. Amino acids: CASSLMGNTEAFF.

The J gene is TRBJ2-7, the V gene TRBV11-2, with D possibly TRBD1 on 7 matching bases. V shed 5 bases and J shed 4 bases, with 12 bases lying between them. The germline gives CDR1 SGHAT, CDR2 FQNNGV. The CDR3 sequence is 13 residues long. CDR3 bases: TGTGCCAGCAGCAAACCAGGGGGGTACGAGCAGTACTTC. Translating gives CASSKPGGYEQYF.

This clone was observed once. The chain joins TRBV11-2 to TRBJ2-2; perhaps TRBD1 as D (6 bases). The CDR3 runs to 15 residues. The V gene lost 1 base and the J gene lost 4 bases, with 10 bases spanning the gap. Germline V CDR1 and CDR2: SGHAT, FQNNGV. CDR3 region: CASSLGTGITGELFF. The CDR3 coding sequence is TGTGCCAGCAGCTTAGGTACAGGGATCACCGGGGAGCTGTTTTTT.

In its sample, this clone was seen a few times. The J gene is TRBJ1-5, the V gene TRBV9, with TRBD1 matching over 7 bases. This CDR3 has 15 residues. Looked up from germline, CDR1 is SGDLS and CDR2 is YYNGEE. Trimming removed 0 bases from V and 4 bases from J; junction bases left unmatched: 4. The CDR3 spells CASSVGDRVNQPQHF. In DNA form, the CDR3 reads TGTGCCAGCAGCGTAGGAGACAGGGTAAATCAGCCCCAGCATTTT.

The rearrangement links TRBV5-1 to TRBJ1-4, with D uncertain. Germline values: CDR1 SGHRS, CDR2 YFSETQ. CDR3 size: 14 residues. Deletions cut 0 bases from V and 4 bases from J, with 7 bases between. This chain's CDR3 is CASSLGGINEKLFF. The CDR3 nucleotides are TGCGCCAGCAGCTTGGGCGGGATTAATGAAAAACTGTTTTTT.

The table lists this clone with a few counts. The rearrangement joins TRBV7-3 to TRBJ1-6; possible D gene TRBD1, 5 bases. CDR1 SGHTA and CDR2 FQGTGA come from the germline V gene. This CDR3 contains 13 residues. V shed 4 bases and J shed 9 bases, with 10 bases lying between them. This CDR3 reads CASSWGPSSPLHF. As DNA, the CDR3 is TGTGCCAGCAGCTGGGGCCCTAGTTCACCCCTCCACTTT.

This clone is a singleton in its sample. This sequence joins TRBV7-3 and TRBJ2-3; D gene unclear. V shed 2 bases and J shed 4 bases, with 7 bases lying between them. Germline values: CDR1 SGHTA, CDR2 FQGTGA. There are 13 residues in the CDR3. The CDR3 DNA reads TGTGCCAGCAGCTTAGGGTTGTCAGATACGCAGTATTTT. Translating it yields CASSLGLSDTQYF.

This clone was observed a handful of times. J is TRBJ1-2 and V is TRBV5-6; no definite D call. Germline loops: CDR1 SGHDT, CDR2 YYEEEE. CDR3 length: 13 residues. The V end was cut by 0 bases, the J end by 1 base, with 4 bases between. The CDR3 spells CASSLGVNYGYTF. DNA of the CDR3: TGTGCCAGCAGCTTGGGAGTTAACTATGGCTACACCTTC.

This sequence joins TRBV28 and TRBJ1-2; TRBD1 agrees at 7 bases. Germline V gene lookup returns CDR1 MDHEN and CDR2 SYDVKM. Trimming at V came to 5 bases and at J to 2 bases, leaving 11 bases not matched to a gene. This CDR3 comprises 16 residues. CDR3 coding DNA: TGTGCCAGCAGTCCAGGGGGTGGCAGACCAAACTATGGCTACACCTTC. Protein: CASSPGGGRPNYGYTF.

The CDR3 loop reads CAISDRRGGTGNEKLFF. The DNA for the CDR3 is TGTGCCATCAGTGATAGAAGGGGCGGGACCGGTAATGAAAAACTGTTTTTT. The chain is built from TRBV10-3 and TRBJ1-4, with a possible D match to TRBD1 (5 bases). V was pared by 3 bases and J by 4 bases, with 18 bases between. Germline V gene data show CDR1 as ENHRY and CDR2 as SYGVKD. CDR3 length: 17 residues.

The CDR3 DNA reads as TGTGCCAGCAGCTTGAGAGATTATAGCACAGATACGCAGTATTTT. Amino acids: CASSLRDYSTDTQYF. The chain employs TRBV5-4 and TRBJ2-3, with no clear D. CDR1 is SGHNT, CDR2 YYREEE, per germline (reference sequence). Trimming shortened V by 1 base and J by 0 bases, and 9 bases separated the two germline ends. The CDR3 has 15 amino acids. The whole variable domain, remainder taken from reference TRBV5-4 and TRBJ2-3, is ETGVTQSPTHLIKTRGQQVTLRCSSQSGHNTVSWYQQALGQGPQFIFQYYREEENGRGNFPPRFSGLQFPNYSSELNVNALELDDSALYLCASSLRDYSTDTQYFGPGTRLTVL.

The gene calls are TRBV11-1 and TRBJ2-7; D gene uncertain. This CDR3 comprises 13 residues. Germline V CDR1 and CDR2: SGHAT, FQDESV (reference sequence). V was shortened by 2 bases and J by 7 bases, with 12 bases between the two germline ends. The CDR3 reads CASSLSLLTEQYF. The CDR3 DNA reads as TGTGCCAGCAGCTTATCCCTTTTAACAGAGCAGTACTTC.

This chain links TRBV19 with TRBJ2-7; the D gene is possibly TRBD2 (6 bases). The CDR3 length is 13 residues. The V end lost 2 bases, the J end lost 5 bases, and 10 bases lay between the germline ends. Germline assignment: CDR1 LNHDA and CDR2 SQIVND (reference sequence). The CDR3: CASSILGGHEQYF. DNA for the CDR3: TGTGCCAGTAGTATACTCGGGGGACACGAGCAGTACTTC.